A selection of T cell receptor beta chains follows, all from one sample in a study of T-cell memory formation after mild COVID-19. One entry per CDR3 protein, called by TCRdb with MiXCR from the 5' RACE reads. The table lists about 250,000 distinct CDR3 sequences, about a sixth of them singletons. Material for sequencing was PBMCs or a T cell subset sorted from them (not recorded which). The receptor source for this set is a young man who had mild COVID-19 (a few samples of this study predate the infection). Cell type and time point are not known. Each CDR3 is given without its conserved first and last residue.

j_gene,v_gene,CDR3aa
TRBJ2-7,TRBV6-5,ASRGGLAGDSYEQY
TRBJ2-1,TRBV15,ATSRDLGEAGKF
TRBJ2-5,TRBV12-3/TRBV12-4,ASSLRARETQY
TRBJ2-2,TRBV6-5,ASSRKRGGRGTGELF
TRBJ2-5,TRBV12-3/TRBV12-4,ASSLRDSGKETQY
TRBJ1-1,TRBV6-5,ASSRSSEAF
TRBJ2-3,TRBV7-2,ASSPNQRDTQY
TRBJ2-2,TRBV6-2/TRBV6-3,ASSDRVFSGELF
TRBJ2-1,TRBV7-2,ASSRRTSGDSYNEQF
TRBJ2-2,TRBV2,ASSDRLGRSTGELF
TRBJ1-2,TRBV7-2,ASSSVSGAYT
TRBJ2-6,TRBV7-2,ASSLARLSGANVLT
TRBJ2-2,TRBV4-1,ASSQPRSGSTGELF
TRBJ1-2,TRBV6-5,ASSRDRAISYGYT
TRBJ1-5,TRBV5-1,ASSLAPTQPQH
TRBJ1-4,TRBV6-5,ASSLGFQVGEKLF